This TCR beta chain was profiled in a study of beta chain features in type 1 diabetes. In this sample, this clone turned up a few times. With 3 bases removed from V and 5 bases from J, the gap between germline ends came to 6 bases. The CDR3 spans 11 residues. The germline CDR1 and CDR2 sequences are DFQATT and SNEGSKA (reference sequence). What was sequenced were expressed TCRB transcripts, since all of the isolated RNA had been reverse transcribed. Clones were read by immunoSEQ multiplex PCR, and TCRdb kept only the in-frame ones, dropping some. This sample yields 250,000 or so clones, of which less than 35% are seen a single time; under 5% belongs to the top ten.

Sequencing was performed on central memory CD4+ T cells from blood. The V and J genes are TRBV20-1 and TRBJ2-3; D is uncertain. This TCR was sampled from a man aged 30 to 39 in good health. The CDR3: CSASTRDTQYF. CDR3 bases: TGCAGTGCTAGTACTCGAGATACGCAGTATTTT.